The 2 T cell receptor beta chains presented below share a single source sample, sequenced in a study of T cells in Graves' hyperthyroidism and ophthalmopathy. From RNA transcripts, TCR beta CDR3 regions were amplified. First-round RT-PCR of the TCR CDR3 relied on the HTBI primer set. TCRdb re-called the multiplex PCR reads through MiXCR, storing one row per CDR3 protein. The table lists 450,000 to 650,000 distinct CDR3 sequences, roughly 17% of them singletons, with 17% in the top ten. Material for sequencing was blood. The receptor set was obtained from a woman aged 18-29 years with Graves' ophthalmopathy.

This clonotype was counted between two and nine times. The chain carries TRBV10-2 and TRBJ2-5; TRBD2 might be the D (6 bases). The ends were cut back, 5 bases at V and 3 bases at J, with 13 bases in the middle. The germline V gene has CDR1 WSHSY and CDR2 SAAADI. CDR3 length: 14 residues. The CDR3 loop reads CASSPFGEEETQYF. The CDR3, as DNA: TGCGCCAGCAGTCCGTTCGGGGAGGAAGAGACCCAGTACTTC.

As concerns this clonotype: A much larger clone differs by one base, so this may be a read error. This chain uses TRBV20-1 with TRBJ2-1; TRBD2 agrees at 11 bases. Losses at the gene ends were 3 bases for V and 2 bases for J; bases not matched to a gene: 9. CDR3 length: 17 residues. Per germline, CDR1 DFQATT and CDR2 SNEGSKA (reference sequence). The CDR3 loop is CSARGLAEALTYNEQFF. Here the CDR3 DNA reads TGCAGTGCTAGGGGACTAGCGGAGGCCCTAACCTACAATGAGCAGTTCTTC.